This TCR beta chain was captured in a study of blood T cell repertoires in COVID-19. Across the whole study: T cells, B-cell-depleted T cells, or PBMCs provided the cDNA or gDNA that served as material.

Per the study methods: For nucleated cells, counts were estimated from reference gene primer amplification. The assay was immunoSEQ multiplex PCR, and TCRdb's table has in-frame clones only and misses some. That table supplies the V and J calls and clone size; D and trimming were determined from the DNA. The sample lists roughly 250,000 clones, just under 90% occurring once. Trimming left V 6 bases short and J 1 base short, with 9 bases between. The CDR3 sequence is 13 residues long. The V gene is TRBV12-3 or TRBV12-4, the J gene TRBJ1-1; D uncertain. Sequences were obtained from PBMCs or T cells enriched from blood (not recorded which). This clonotype originated in a man aged 50 to 60 who had been exposed to COVID-19. CDR3 nucleotide sequence: TGTGCCAGCAGCGGTACCTCGAACACTGAAGCTTTCTTT. Its translation is CASSGTSNTEAFF.